These 7 T cell receptor beta chains came from one sample sequenced in a study of blood T cell repertoires in COVID-19. The table came from immunoSEQ multiplex PCR; TCRdb's copy has only in-frame clones and leaves some out. The repertoire holds 230,000 or so clones, 65% to 90% seen once, with roughly 1.4% in the top ten. Sequenced: peripheral blood. Receptors originate from a woman aged 40-49 years who had recovered from COVID-19.

This clone was detected only a few times. Relative to the germline gene, one junction end is altered; a read error may explain this. The gene calls are TRBV25-1 and TRBJ2-7; 10 nucleotides line up with TRBD2. CDR1 and CDR2 from the germline V gene are MGHDK and SYGVNS. The CDR3 covers 14 residues. The CDR3 sequence is CASRRTSGADEQYF. In nucleotides, the CDR3 is TGTGCCAGCAGGCGGACTAGCGGTGCGGACGAACAGTACTTC.

The chain recombines TRBV5-1 with TRBJ1-2; D is unresolved. From germline, CDR1 is SGHRS and CDR2 YFSETQ. CDR3 size: 14 residues. Trimming removed 3 bases at V and 2 bases at J, with 11 bases between. This CDR3 reads CASSWTAGNYGYTF. CDR3 nucleotides: TGCGCCAGCAGCTGGACCGCGGGGAACTATGGCTACACCTTC. Supplemented by reference TRBV5-1 and TRBJ1-2, the full variable domain reads KAGVTQTPRYLIKTRGQQVTLSCSPISGHRSVSWYQQTPGQGLQFLFEYFSETQRNKGNFPGRFSGRQFSNSRSEMNVSTLELGDSALYLCASSWTAGNYGYTFGSGTRLTVV.

The count of this clone is one. This chain connects TRBV6-5 to TRBJ1-1; no reliable D call. The CDR3 extends over 15 amino acids. Trimming removed 0 bases from V and 7 bases from J, with 15 bases in between. From germline, CDR1 is MNHEY and CDR2 SVGAGI. CDR3 DNA sequence: TGTGCCAGCAGTTACTCGCAGGTGGGCCCCTATGAAGCTTTCTTT. As protein: CASSYSQVGPYEAFF.

The chain joins TRBV27 to TRBJ2-6; D uncertain. V lost 9 bases and J 1 base, leaving 7 bases between the germline ends. This CDR3 is built from 13 residues. Per the germline V gene, CDR1 is MNHEY and CDR2 is SMNVEV (reference sequence). The CDR3 DNA follows: TGTGCCAGTAGACAATCTGGGGCCAACGTCCTGACTTTC. It specifies CASRQSGANVLTF.

The J gene is TRBJ1-1, the V gene TRBV6-5; TRBD1 matches 7 bases. The V and J ends lost 0 bases and 8 bases, in that order; junction bases with no gene match: 6. CDR1 is MNHEY, CDR2 SVGAGI, per germline. This CDR3 has 14 residues. DNA of the CDR3: TGTGCCAGCAGTTACTCGAGGAGGGGGCTAGAAGCTTTCTTT. This translates into CASSYSRRGLEAFF.

The rearrangement links TRBV7-9 to TRBJ1-4, with 10 bases lining up with TRBD1. CDR1 is SEHNR and CDR2 is FQNEAQ in the germline V gene (reference sequence). CDR3 length: 14 amino acids. V shed 5 bases, J shed 7 bases, and the junction held 4 bases outside the gene matches. The CDR3 region is CASSRQGAREKLFF. The CDR3 bases are TGTGCCAGCAGCCGACAGGGGGCGCGTGAAAAACTGTTTTTT. Filled out from reference TRBV7-9 and TRBJ1-4, the complete variable domain reads DTGVSQNPRHKITKRGQNVTFRCDPISEHNRLYWYRQTLGQGPEFLTYFQNEAQLEKSRLLSDRFSAERPKGSFSTLEIQRTEQGDSAMYLCASSRQGAREKLFFGSGTQLSVL.

V gene TRBV19 combines with J gene TRBJ2-1; D possibly corresponds to TRBD2 (6 bases). Trimming removed 4 bases from V and 0 bases from J, with 10 bases in between. Looked up from germline, CDR1 is LNHDA and CDR2 is SQIVND (reference sequence). This CDR3 is 15 amino acids long. The chain's CDR3 is CASSKEGSSYNEQFF. Here the CDR3 DNA reads TGTGCCAGTAGTAAGGAGGGTAGCTCCTACAATGAGCAGTTCTTC.